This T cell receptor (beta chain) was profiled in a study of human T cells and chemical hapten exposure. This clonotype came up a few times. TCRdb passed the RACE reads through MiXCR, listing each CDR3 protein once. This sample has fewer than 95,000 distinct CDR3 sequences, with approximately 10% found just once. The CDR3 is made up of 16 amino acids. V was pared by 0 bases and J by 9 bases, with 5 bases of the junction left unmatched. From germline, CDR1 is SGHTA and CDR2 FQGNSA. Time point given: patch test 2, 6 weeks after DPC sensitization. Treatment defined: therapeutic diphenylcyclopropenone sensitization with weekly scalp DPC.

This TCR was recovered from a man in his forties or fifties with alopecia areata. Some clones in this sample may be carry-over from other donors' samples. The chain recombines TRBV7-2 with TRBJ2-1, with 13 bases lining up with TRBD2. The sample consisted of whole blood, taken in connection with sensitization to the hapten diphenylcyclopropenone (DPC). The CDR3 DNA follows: TGTGCCAGCAGCTTAGCTCCGGGACTAGCGGGATCTGAGCAGTTCTTC. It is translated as CASSLAPGLAGSEQFF.